This T cell receptor beta chain was obtained from a study of response to subunit inactivated influenza vaccine. Via MiXCR, TCRdb re-called the RT-PCR reads, giving one row per CDR3 protein. Among about 780,000 distinct CDR3 sequences listed, less than 20% were seen once. Overall study results and limits: New T cells are recruited in small numbers by each seasonal influenza vaccination, according to the authors' suggestion.

The CDR3 extends over 15 amino acids. Germline CDR1 DFQATT, CDR2 SNEGSKA (reference sequence). V dropped 5 bases and J dropped 0 bases, with 16 bases sitting between them. This clonotype has only a few counts. The antigen is undetermined. This receptor was obtained from a man aged 45-60 years who received an inactivated influenza vaccine. The V gene is TRBV20-1, the J gene TRBJ2-5; perhaps TRBD2 as D (5 bases). The sample was PBMCs from blood, taken around 5 days after vaccination. The CDR3 DNA follows: TGCAGTGCTTTCGGGCCGGGAAGGTACCAAGAGACCCAGTACTTC. The encoded protein is CSAFGPGRYQETQYF.